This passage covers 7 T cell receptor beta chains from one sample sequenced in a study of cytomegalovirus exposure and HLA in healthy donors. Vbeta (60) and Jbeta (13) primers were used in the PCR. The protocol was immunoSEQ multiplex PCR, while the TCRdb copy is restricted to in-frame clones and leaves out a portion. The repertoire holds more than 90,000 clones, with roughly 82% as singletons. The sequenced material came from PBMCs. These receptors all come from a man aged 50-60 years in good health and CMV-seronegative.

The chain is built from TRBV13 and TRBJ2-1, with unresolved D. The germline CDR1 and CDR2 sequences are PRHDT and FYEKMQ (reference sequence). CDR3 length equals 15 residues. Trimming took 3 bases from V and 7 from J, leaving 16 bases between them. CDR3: CASSFSDTNANEQFF. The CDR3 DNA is TGTGCCAGCAGCTTCTCCGACACGAATGCAAATGAGCAGTTCTTC.

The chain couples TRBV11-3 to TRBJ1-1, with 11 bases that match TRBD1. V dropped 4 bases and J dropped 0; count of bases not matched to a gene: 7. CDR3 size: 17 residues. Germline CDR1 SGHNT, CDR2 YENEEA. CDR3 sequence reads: CASSSGTGGLMNTEAFF. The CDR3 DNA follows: TGTGCCAGCAGCTCCGGGACAGGGGGTTTGATGAACACTGAAGCTTTCTTT.

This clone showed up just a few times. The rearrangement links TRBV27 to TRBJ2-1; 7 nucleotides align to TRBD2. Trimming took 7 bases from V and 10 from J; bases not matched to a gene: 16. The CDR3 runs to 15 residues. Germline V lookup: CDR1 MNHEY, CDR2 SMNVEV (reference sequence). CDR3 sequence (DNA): TGTGCCAGCACCCCCGGTGGGGGAGGGAGGTTCGAGCAGTTCTTC. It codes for CASTPGGGGRFEQFF.

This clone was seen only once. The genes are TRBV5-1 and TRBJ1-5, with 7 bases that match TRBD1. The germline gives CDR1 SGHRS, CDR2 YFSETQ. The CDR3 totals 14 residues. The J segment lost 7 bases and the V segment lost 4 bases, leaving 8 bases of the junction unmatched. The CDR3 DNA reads TGCGCCAGCAGCGTGAACAGGGGAGGCCAGCCCCAGCATTTT. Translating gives CASSVNRGGQPQHF.

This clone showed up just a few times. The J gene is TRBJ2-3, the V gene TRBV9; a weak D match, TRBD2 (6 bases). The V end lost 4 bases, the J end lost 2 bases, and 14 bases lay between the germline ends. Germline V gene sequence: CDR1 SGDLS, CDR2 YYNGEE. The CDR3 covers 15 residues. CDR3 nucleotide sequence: TGTGCCAGCAGCCTCGGGGGTTACCTCACAGATACGCAGTATTTT. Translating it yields CASSLGGYLTDTQYF.

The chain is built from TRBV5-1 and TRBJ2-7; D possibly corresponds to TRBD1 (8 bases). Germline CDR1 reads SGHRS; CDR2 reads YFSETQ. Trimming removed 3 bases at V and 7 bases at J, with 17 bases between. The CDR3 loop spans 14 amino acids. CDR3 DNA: TGCGCCAGCAGCTCAAACAGGGGGGGCGGGGAGCAGTACTTC. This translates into CASSSNRGGGEQYF. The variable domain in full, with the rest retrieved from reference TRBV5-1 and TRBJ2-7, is KAGVTQTPRYLIKTRGQQVTLSCSPISGHRSVSWYQQTPGQGLQFLFEYFSETQRNKGNFPGRFSGRQFSNSRSEMNVSTLELGDSALYLCASSSNRGGGEQYFGPGTRLTVT.

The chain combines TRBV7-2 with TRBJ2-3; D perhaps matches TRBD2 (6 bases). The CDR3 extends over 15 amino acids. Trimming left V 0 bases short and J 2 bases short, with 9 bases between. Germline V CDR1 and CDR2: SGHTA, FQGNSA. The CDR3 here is CASSLASGNTDTQYF. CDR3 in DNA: TGTGCCAGCAGCTTAGCTAGCGGTAACACAGATACGCAGTATTTT.